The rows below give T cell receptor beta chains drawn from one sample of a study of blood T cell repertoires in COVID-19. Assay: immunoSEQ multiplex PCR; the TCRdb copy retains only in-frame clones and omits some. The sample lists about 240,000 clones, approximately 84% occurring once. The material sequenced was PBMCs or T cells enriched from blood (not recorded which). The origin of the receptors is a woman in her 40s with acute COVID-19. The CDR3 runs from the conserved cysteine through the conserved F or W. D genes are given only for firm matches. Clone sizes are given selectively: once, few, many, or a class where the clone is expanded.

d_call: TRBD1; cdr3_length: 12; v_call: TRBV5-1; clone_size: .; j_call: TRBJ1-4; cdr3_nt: TGCGCCAGCGGCACAGGGGGTGAAAAACTGTTTTTT; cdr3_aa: CASGTGGEKLFF
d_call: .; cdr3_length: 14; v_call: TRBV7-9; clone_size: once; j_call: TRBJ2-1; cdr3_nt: TGTGCCAGCAGCTTTGGAGGGGTGAACGATGAGCAGTTCTTC; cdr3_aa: CASSFGGVNDEQFF
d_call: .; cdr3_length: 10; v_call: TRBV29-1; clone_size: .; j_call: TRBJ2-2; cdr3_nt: TGCAGCGTTCTGTCCGGGGAGCTGTTTTTT; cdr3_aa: CSVLSGELFF
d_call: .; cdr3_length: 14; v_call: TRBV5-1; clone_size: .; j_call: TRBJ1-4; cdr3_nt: TGCGCCAGCAGCTTACAGGTTGAGGATGAAAAACTGTTTTTT; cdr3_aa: CASSLQVEDEKLFF
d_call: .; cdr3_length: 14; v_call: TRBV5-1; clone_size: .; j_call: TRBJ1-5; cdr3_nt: TGCGCCAGCAGCCCGGACAGTGGCAATCAGCCCCAGCATTTT; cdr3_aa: CASSPDSGNQPQHF
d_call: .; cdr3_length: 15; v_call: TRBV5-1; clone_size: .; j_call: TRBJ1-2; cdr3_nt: TGCGCCAGCAGCTTGGCCCCCGGACAGCTCTATGGCTACACCTTC; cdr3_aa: CASSLAPGQLYGYTF
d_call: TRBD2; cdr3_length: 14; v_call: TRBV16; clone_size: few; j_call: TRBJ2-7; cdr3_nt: TGTGCCAGCAGCCAAGAAGCGGGGGACTACGAGCAGTACTTC; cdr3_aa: CASSQEAGDYEQYF
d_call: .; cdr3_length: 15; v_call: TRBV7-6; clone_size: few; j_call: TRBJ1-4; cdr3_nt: TGTGCCAGCAGCGCGACACAGGGATTGGCTGAAAAACTGTTTTTT; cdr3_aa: CASSATQGLAEKLFF
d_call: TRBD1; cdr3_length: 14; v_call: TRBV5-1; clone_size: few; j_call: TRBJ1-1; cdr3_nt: TGCGCCAGCAGCCAAGGGGGCGCGGGGACTGAAGCTTTCTTT; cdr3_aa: CASSQGGAGTEAFF
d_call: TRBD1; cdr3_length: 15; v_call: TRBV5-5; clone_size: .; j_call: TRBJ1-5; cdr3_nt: TGTGCCAGCAGCTTGGGACAGGGAAACAATCAGCCCCAGCATTTT; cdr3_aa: CASSLGQGNNQPQHF
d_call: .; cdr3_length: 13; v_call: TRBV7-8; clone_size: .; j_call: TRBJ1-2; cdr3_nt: TGTGCCAGCAGCCGATCCGGGACTGAAGGCTACACCTTC; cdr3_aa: CASSRSGTEGYTF
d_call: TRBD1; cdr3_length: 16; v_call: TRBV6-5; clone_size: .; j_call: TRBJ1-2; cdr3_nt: TGTGCCAGCAGTTACTCCGGGACAGGGGTTATCTATGGCTACACCTTC; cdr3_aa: CASSYSGTGVIYGYTF
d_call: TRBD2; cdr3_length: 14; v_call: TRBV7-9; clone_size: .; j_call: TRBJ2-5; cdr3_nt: TGTGCCAGCAGCACTAGCGGGACGAAAGAGACCCAGTACTTC; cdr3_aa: CASSTSGTKETQYF
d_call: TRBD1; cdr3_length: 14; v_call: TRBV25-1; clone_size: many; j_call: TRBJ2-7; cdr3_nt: TGTGCCAGCACATCGCCAGGGGGCTCCTACGAGCAGTACTTC; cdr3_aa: CASTSPGGSYEQYF
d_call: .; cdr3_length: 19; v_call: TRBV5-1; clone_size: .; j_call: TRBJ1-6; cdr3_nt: TGCGCCAGCAGCTTTAGTTTTCCCGGGAGTAGTTCCTATAATTCACCCCTCCACTTT; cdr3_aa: CASSFSFPGSSSYNSPLHF
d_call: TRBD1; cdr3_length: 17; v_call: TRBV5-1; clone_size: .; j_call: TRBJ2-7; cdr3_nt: TGCGCCAGCAGCTTTGTAGATACAGGGGTCCCCTCCTACGAGCAGTACTTC; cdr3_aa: CASSFVDTGVPSYEQYF
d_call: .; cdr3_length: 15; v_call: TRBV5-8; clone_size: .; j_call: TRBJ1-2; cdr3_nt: TGTGCCAGCAGCAGAACCGGGACTGCACCTTATGGCTACACCTTC; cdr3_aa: CASSRTGTAPYGYTF
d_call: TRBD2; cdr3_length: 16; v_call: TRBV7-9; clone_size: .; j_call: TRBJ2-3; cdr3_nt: TGTGCCAGCAGCATGACTAGCGGGAGCGGCACAGATACGCAGTATTTT; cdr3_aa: CASSMTSGSGTDTQYF
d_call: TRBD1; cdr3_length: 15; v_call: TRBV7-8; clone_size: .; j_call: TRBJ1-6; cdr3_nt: TGTGCCAGCAGCCTAAGACAGGGGGTGCGTTCACCCCTCCACTTT; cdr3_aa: CASSLRQGVRSPLHF
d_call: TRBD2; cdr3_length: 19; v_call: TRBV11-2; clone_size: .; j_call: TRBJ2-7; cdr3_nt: TGTGCCAGCAGCCCTAGTGGTACTAGCGGGAGTCTGAGCTCCTACGAGCAGTACTTC; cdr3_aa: CASSPSGTSGSLSSYEQYF
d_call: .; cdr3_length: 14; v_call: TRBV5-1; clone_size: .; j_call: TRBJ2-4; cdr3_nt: TGCGCCAGCAGCTTCCGTGACAGCAAAAACATTCAGTACTTC; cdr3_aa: CASSFRDSKNIQYF
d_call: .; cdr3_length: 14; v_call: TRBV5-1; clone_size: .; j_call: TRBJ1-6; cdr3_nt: TGCGCCAGCAGCTTGGAAACAGATAATTCACCCCTCCACTTT; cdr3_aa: CASSLETDNSPLHF
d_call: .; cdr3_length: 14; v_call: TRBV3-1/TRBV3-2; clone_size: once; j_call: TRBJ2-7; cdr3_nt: TGTGCCAGCAGCCAAGGACCGGGAGTCTACGAGCAGTACTTC; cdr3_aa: CASSQGPGVYEQYF
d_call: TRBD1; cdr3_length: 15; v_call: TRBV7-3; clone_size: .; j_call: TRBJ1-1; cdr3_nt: TGTGCCAGCAGCTTGTCGACAGGGCCGAACACTGAAGCTTTCTTT; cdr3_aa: CASSLSTGPNTEAFF
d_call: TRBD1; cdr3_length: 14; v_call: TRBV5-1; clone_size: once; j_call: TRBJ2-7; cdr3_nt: TGCGCCAGCGGTCTCGGGACAGGGCTCTACGAGCAGTACTTC; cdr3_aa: CASGLGTGLYEQYF
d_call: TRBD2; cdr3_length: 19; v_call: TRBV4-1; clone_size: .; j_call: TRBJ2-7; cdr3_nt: TGCGCCAGCAGCCTCCGACTTCGAACTAGCGGGAGCTATCCCTACGAGCAGTACTTC; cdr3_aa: CASSLRLRTSGSYPYEQYF
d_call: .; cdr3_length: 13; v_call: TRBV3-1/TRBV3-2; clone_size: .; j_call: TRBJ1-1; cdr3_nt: TGTGCCAGCAGACGCGAGGAGGGCACTGAAGCTTTCTTT; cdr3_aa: CASRREEGTEAFF
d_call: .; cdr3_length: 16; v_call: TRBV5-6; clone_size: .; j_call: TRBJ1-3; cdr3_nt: TGTGCCAGCAGCAAAACAGGGCCTTACTCTGGAAACACCATATATTTT; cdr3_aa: CASSKTGPYSGNTIYF
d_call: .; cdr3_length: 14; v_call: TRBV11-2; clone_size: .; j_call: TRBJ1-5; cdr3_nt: TGTGCCAGCAGCTTAGGTGCAGACAATCAGCCCCAGCATTTT; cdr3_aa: CASSLGADNQPQHF